These 17 T cell receptor beta chains share one sample of origin, sequenced in a study of CD8 T cells in ankylosing spondylitis. These TCRs' antigens remain unknown. Findings and caveats of the study: Seemingly characteristic of ankylosing spondylitis blood was a TCR beta motif consisting of about 8 highly homologous variants.

TCRdb redid the calling of the 5' RACE reads with MiXCR, one entry per CDR3 protein. The sample shows 750,000 to 850,000 distinct CDR3 sequences, about 12% of them seen only once. The sequenced sample consisted of blood, either unsorted or a sorted T cell fraction (not recorded which). All receptors come from a male donor with ankylosing spondylitis.

The chain links TRBV20-1 to TRBJ2-7; tentative D call: TRBD2 (7 bases). The CDR3 contains 13 residues. Germline values: CDR1 DFQATT, CDR2 SNEGSKA (reference sequence). The DNA for the CDR3 is TGCGGCACCTCCGGGGGGCCCCCTAGCGAGCAGTACTTC. The encoded protein is CGTSGGPPSEQYF.

The chain carries TRBV5-1 and TRBJ2-7; 8 bases agree with TRBD1. The J segment lost 3 bases and the V segment lost 4 bases, leaving 9 bases of the junction unmatched. This CDR3 region has 15 residues. Germline V gene lookup returns CDR1 SGHRS and CDR2 YFSETQ. CDR3 DNA sequence: TGCGCCAGCAGCCCGGACAGGGCCGCCGGCTACGAGCAGTACTTC. Amino acids: CASSPDRAAGYEQYF.

This clonotype was seen a few times. The chain is built from TRBV10-3 and TRBJ2-1; 9 nucleotides align to TRBD1. The germline V gene encodes CDR1 ENHRY and CDR2 SYGVKD. Trimming took 8 bases from V and 1 from J; bases not matched to a gene: 0. The CDR3 runs 13 residues. The CDR3 bases are TGTGCCATCGGACAGGGGTCCTACAATGAGCAGTTCTTC. This sequence encodes CAIGQGSYNEQFF.

The chain uses TRBV7-2 and TRBJ2-3, with D perhaps matching TRBD1 (5 bases). The CDR3 is made up of 15 amino acids. The V gene lost 1 base and the J gene lost 4 bases, with 12 bases spanning the gap. CDR1 and CDR2 (germline): SGHTA, FQGNSA. In DNA, the CDR3 is TGTGCCAGCAGCTTAGGTTGGCAGGGCGCAGATACGCAGTATTTT. This translates into CASSLGWQGADTQYF.

This clonotype came up many times. The CDR3, as DNA: TGTGCCAGCAGTCCTGACAAGCGGGAGGGCCCTCCCGATACGCAGTATTTT. Its protein is CASSPDKREGPPDTQYF. The gene calls are TRBV6-1 and TRBJ2-3; 10 bases are shared with TRBD2. CDR1 is MNHNS, CDR2 SASEGT, per germline. There are 17 residues in the CDR3. J was trimmed by 6 bases and V by 5 bases; bases with no gene match: 14.

This clonotype has a count of ten or more. V gene TRBV29-1 combines with J gene TRBJ2-3; weak D call: TRBD1 (6 bases). Trimming removed 0 bases from V and 1 base from J, with 17 bases in between. Germline values: CDR1 SQVTM, CDR2 ANQGSEA. This CDR3 spans 17 amino acids. CDR3 region: CSVEDPRGSWGTDTQYF. DNA of the CDR3: TGCAGCGTTGAAGATCCGAGGGGGAGCTGGGGCACAGATACGCAGTATTTT.

This clonotype was detected many times. This sequence joins TRBV20-1 and TRBJ1-2; 9 bases are a match to TRBD1. With 6 bases clipped from V and 2 bases from J, the junction kept 7 bases outside the gene matches. Germline CDR1 DFQATT, CDR2 SNEGSKA (reference sequence). There are 14 residues in the CDR3. CDR3 in DNA: TGCAGTGCCCCAAGGACAGGGGCAAACTATGGCTACACCTTC. It is translated as CSAPRTGANYGYTF.

This clonotype was detected ten times or more. The chain couples TRBV20-1 to TRBJ2-1; TRBD2 might be the D (6 bases). The germline CDR1 and CDR2 sequences are DFQATT and SNEGSKA (reference sequence). CDR3 length equals 13 residues. Trimming took 3 bases from V and 4 from J, leaving 10 bases between them. The CDR3 sequence is CSARLGGYNEQFF. DNA of the CDR3: TGCAGTGCTAGGTTGGGGGGATACAATGAGCAGTTCTTC.

CDR3 residues: CASTDSGNQPQHF. The CDR3 nucleotides read TGTGCCAGCACTGATTCCGGGAATCAGCCCCAGCATTTT. The V call is TRBV6-2 or TRBV6-3, the J call TRBJ1-5; no definite D call. The CDR3 covers 13 residues. CDR1 and CDR2 from the germline V gene are MNHEY and SVGEGT. V lost 7 bases and J lost 4, with 11 bases in between.

This clonotype turned up a few times. The rearrangement uses TRBV20-1 and TRBJ2-7; D possibly corresponds to TRBD1 (6 bases). CDR1 and CDR2 (germline): DFQATT, SNEGSKA (reference sequence). Trimming took off 4 bases at V and 1 base at J, with 17 bases between the two ends. This CDR3 spans 15 amino acids. CDR3 sequence: CSATGSVGASYEQYF. The CDR3 DNA sequence: TGCAGTGCTACCGGGTCGGTGGGGGCTTCCTACGAGCAGTACTTC.

This clonotype was observed a few times. This chain links TRBV24-1 with TRBJ2-7, with a weak D call TRBD1 (6 bases). The CDR3 is made up of 13 amino acids. CDR1 and CDR2 (germline): KGHDR, SFDVKD. V lost 9 bases to trimming and J lost 1 base, with 12 bases between them. CDR3 sequence (DNA): TGTGCCACCGCCCAAGGGACATCCTACGAGCAGTACTTC. Its translation is CATAQGTSYEQYF.

The J gene is TRBJ1-2, the V gene TRBV10-3; D call uncertain. Germline V CDR1 and CDR2: ENHRY, SYGVKD. The length of the CDR3 is 12 residues. V was cut by 4 bases and J by 4 bases, with 7 bases left in between. CDR3 amino acids: CAISGSGYGYTF. The CDR3 region has the DNA TGTGCCATCAGTGGAAGCGGCTATGGCTACACCTTC.

This clonotype came up a few times. This rearrangement joins TRBV20-1 to TRBJ2-5; D ambiguous. The CDR3 has 13 amino acids. V gave up 3 bases and J gave up 2 bases, with 10 bases separating them. Germline-derived CDR1 and CDR2 are DFQATT and SNEGSKA (reference sequence). The CDR3 is CSASGRKQETQYF. CDR3 DNA sequence: TGCAGTGCTAGTGGACGGAAACAAGAGACCCAGTACTTC.

The genes are TRBV4-1 and TRBJ2-1; 10 positions agree with TRBD2. V was pared by 2 bases and J by 7 bases, with 8 bases of the junction left unmatched. The CDR3 sequence is 16 residues long. Germline CDR1 MGHRA, CDR2 YSYEKL. The CDR3, as DNA: TGCGCCAGCAGCCAACACGGACTAGCGGAATGGAATGAGCAGTTCTTC. As protein: CASSQHGLAEWNEQFF.

This clonotype was found many times. V usage is TRBV20-1 and J usage is TRBJ2-7; 11 bases align to TRBD2. CDR1 DFQATT and CDR2 SNEGSKA come from the germline V gene (reference sequence). The CDR3 is 15 amino acids. V lost 3 bases to trimming and J lost 2 bases; unmatched junction nucleotides: 6. DNA of the CDR3: TGCAGTGCTAGGGGCCCTAGCGGGAGGACCTACGAGCAGTACTTC. Translation: CSARGPSGRTYEQYF.

The gene calls are TRBV5-6 and TRBJ1-6; 10 nucleotides align to TRBD1. CDR1 and CDR2 (germline): SGHDT, YYEEEE. Trimming at V came to 0 bases and at J to 12 bases, leaving 9 bases not matched to a gene. This CDR3 has 16 residues. CDR3 sequence reads: CASSLGDRGPTGPLHF. The CDR3 DNA is TGTGCCAGCAGCTTGGGGGACAGGGGACCGACCGGACCCCTCCACTTT. Combining the CDR3 with reference TRBV5-6 and TRBJ1-6 gives the whole variable domain DAGVTQSPTHLIKTRGQQVTLRCSPKSGHDTVSWYQQALGQGPQFIFQYYEEEERQRGNFPDRFSGHQFPNYSSELNVNALLLGDSALYLCASSLGDRGPTGPLHFGNGTRLTVT.

Only a few counts were recorded for this clonotype. V usage is TRBV27 and J usage is TRBJ2-2; a possible D gene is TRBD1 (6 bases). The CDR3 is 19 residues long. The V gene lost 6 bases and the J gene lost 0 bases, with 23 bases spanning the gap. Germline V gene data show CDR1 as MNHEY and CDR2 as SMNVEV (reference sequence). The CDR3 sequence is CASRPAPGKDRANTGELFF. For the CDR3, the DNA is TGTGCCAGCAGACCGGCCCCAGGGAAGGACAGAGCGAACACCGGGGAGCTGTTTTTT.